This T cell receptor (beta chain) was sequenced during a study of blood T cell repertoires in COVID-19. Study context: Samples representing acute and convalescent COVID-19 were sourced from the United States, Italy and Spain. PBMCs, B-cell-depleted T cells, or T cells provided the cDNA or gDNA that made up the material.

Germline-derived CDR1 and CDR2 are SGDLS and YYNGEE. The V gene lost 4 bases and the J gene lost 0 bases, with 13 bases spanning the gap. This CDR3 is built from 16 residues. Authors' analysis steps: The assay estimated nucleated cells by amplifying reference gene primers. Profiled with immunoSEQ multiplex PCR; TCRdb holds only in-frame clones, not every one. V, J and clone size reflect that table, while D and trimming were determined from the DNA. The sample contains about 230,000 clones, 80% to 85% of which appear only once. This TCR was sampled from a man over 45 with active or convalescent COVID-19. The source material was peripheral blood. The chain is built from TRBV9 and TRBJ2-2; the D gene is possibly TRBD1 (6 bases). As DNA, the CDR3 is TGTGCCAGCAGCCCACGTTGGGGGCCGAACACCGGGGAGCTGTTTTTT. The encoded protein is CASSPRWGPNTGELFF.